Below are 4 T cell receptor beta chains sequenced from a single sample in a study of shared clonotypes between healthy human individuals. Assay: immunoSEQ multiplex PCR; the TCRdb copy retains only in-frame clones and omits some. The sample contains roughly 2 million clones, approximately 95% of which appear only once. CD45RO-negative cells were positively selected for CCR7, leaving out terminally differentiated effector memory CD45RA+ cells. Sequenced: naive CD8+ T cells sorted from blood. The receptors were gathered from a man aged 18 to 29 in good health.

J is TRBJ2-5 and V is TRBV5-1; 9 bases agree with TRBD2. The trim removed 4 bases at V and 5 bases at J, leaving 9 bases unmatched. The CDR3 consists of 15 residues. Germline-derived CDR1 and CDR2 are SGHRS and YFSETQ. The CDR3 is CASSPREGRRETQYF. DNA for the CDR3: TGCGCCAGCAGCCCGCGGGAGGGCCGTAGGGAGACCCAGTACTTC.

In regard to this clone: Different DNA sequences within this sample yield the same CDR3. The V call is TRBV6-5, the J call TRBJ1-1, with D uncertain. There are 14 residues in the CDR3. Germline assignment: CDR1 MNHEY and CDR2 SVGAGI. V was clipped by 2 bases and J by 3 bases, with 10 bases between them. CDR3 sequence: CASSYEEGYTEAFF. The CDR3 region has the DNA TGTGCCAGCAGTTACGAGGAGGGATACACTGAAGCTTTCTTT.

The CDR3 DNA is TGTGCCAGCAGTTATGGGGCGGCCCCCTACGAGCAGTACTTC. It codes for CASSYGAAPYEQYF. The rearrangement uses TRBV6-5 and TRBJ2-7, with D perhaps matching TRBD1 (5 bases). From germline, CDR1 is MNHEY and CDR2 SVGAGI. CDR3 length: 14 residues. The germline V and J ends were trimmed by 3 bases and 2 bases, with 11 bases remaining between them.

The rearrangement joins TRBV30 to TRBJ2-5; 11 bases match TRBD2. Germline V gene sequence: CDR1 GTSNPN, CDR2 SVGIG (reference sequence). V shed 2 bases, J shed 3 bases, and the junction held 2 bases outside the gene matches. This CDR3 has 14 residues. The CDR3 coding sequence is TGTGCCTGGAGTCAACTAGCGGGAGAAGAGACCCAGTACTTC. It encodes CAWSQLAGEETQYF.